The rows below give T cell receptor beta chains drawn from one sample of a study of cytomegalovirus exposure and HLA in healthy donors. Sequencing used immunoSEQ multiplex PCR; TCRdb keeps in-frame clones, though not all of them. The repertoire holds some 140,000 clones, roughly 77% seen once, with 7.7% in the top ten. Sequenced input: PBMCs. The receptors shown here come from a man under 40 in good health and CMV-seropositive. Both conserved end residues are part of each CDR3. Fields, in order: V gene, J gene, D gene, clone size, CDR3 DNA, CDR3 protein. A D gene is named only where the DNA matches it firmly. Only some rows state a clone size, as once, few, many or a class for expanded clones.

TRBV7-2	TRBJ2-3	-	-	TGTGCCAGCAGCTTACAGGGTGGGGCAGATACGCAGTATTTT	CASSLQGGADTQYF
TRBV18	TRBJ1-1	TRBD1	-	TGTGCCAGCTCCCCCTCCCGACAGGGTATGAACATTGAAGCTTTCTTT	CASSPSRQGMNIEAFF
TRBV9	TRBJ2-2	-	-	TGTGCCAGCAGCCGACTGCTTGACACCGGGGAGCTGTTTTTT	CASSRLLDTGELFF
TRBV6-5	TRBJ2-1	TRBD1	-	TGTGCCAGCAGTAACAGGGGACAGTTAGGCAATGAGCAGTTCTTC	CASSNRGQLGNEQFF
TRBV7-2	TRBJ1-2	TRBD1	-	TGTGCCAGCAGCGCTCGGACAGGAAGCCCGATAACTAACTATGGCTACACCTTC	CASSARTGSPITNYGYTF
TRBV7-8	TRBJ2-2	TRBD2	-	TGTGCCAGCACCCCAGGCTATAGGAGCGGGGTACTTTTATACCCCACCGGGGAGCTGTTTTTT	CASTPGYRSGVLLYPTGELFF
TRBV6-5	TRBJ1-2	TRBD1	-	TGTGCCAGCAGGGACTACGTAGGACAGGGGGATGACTACACCTTC	CASRDYVGQGDDYTF
TRBV7-9	TRBJ1-1	-	-	TGTGCCAGCAGCTCACCCGTCAGCGGTAACCCTGAAGCTTTCTTT	CASSSPVSGNPEAFF
TRBV27	TRBJ2-2	TRBD1	few	TGTGCCAGCATGGGACAGGGGGCGTTGTCCGGGGAGCTGTTTTTT	CASMGQGALSGELFF
TRBV5-1	TRBJ1-2	-	-	TGCGCCAGCACCCCACAAACCTCTAACTATGGCTACACCTTC	CASTPQTSNYGYTF
TRBV11-2	TRBJ2-7	-	-	TGTGCCAGCAGCGTGACAGGACCTAATTACGAGCAGTACTTC	CASSVTGPNYEQYF
TRBV27	TRBJ1-4	TRBD1	once	TGTGCCAGCAGTTCTTTTCCCCACAGGGGGCCGACAACATCCAATGAAAAACTGTTTTTT	CASSSFPHRGPTTSNEKLFF
TRBV10-3	TRBJ2-7	-	-	TGTGCCATCAGTGAGTCGACAGCGACCTACGAGCAGTACTTC	CAISESTATYEQYF
TRBV7-9	TRBJ1-2	TRBD1	-	TGTGCCAGCAGCCCTATCCCGGGACAGACCACCCAGGAGGGCTACACCTTC	CASSPIPGQTTQEGYTF
TRBV7-2	TRBJ1-6	-	-	TGTGCCAGCAGCCCGGCGGTCAATTCACCCCTCCACTTT	CASSPAVNSPLHF
TRBV6-6	TRBJ2-4	-	-	TGTGCCAGCAGTTCCCAGGGAAAAGGCAAAAACATTCAGTACTTC	CASSSQGKGKNIQYF
TRBV28	TRBJ1-1	-	-	TGTGCCAGCCTAAGACAGAACACTGAAGCTTTCTTT	CASLRQNTEAFF
TRBV5-1	TRBJ2-7	TRBD1	few	TGCGCCAGCAGCTTGGGCCAGGGGGTGACGAGCGAGCAGTACTTC	CASSLGQGVTSEQYF
TRBV18	TRBJ1-1	-	-	TGTGCCAGCTCACTCGGTGGCAGGGAGAACACTGAAGCTTTCTTT	CASSLGGRENTEAFF
TRBV30	TRBJ1-2	-	-	TGTGCCTGGAGTTTTCAGTACAACTATGGCTACACCTTC	CAWSFQYNYGYTF
TRBV27	TRBJ1-6	TRBD1	-	TGTGCCACCAGGGACAGGGGGCTTTCTGGATCCCTCCACTTT	CATRDRGLSGSLHF
TRBV2	TRBJ2-1	TRBD2	-	TGTGCCAGCTCTGGGGGCAGGGCGGGGGGCGATGAGCAGTTCTTC	CASSGGRAGGDEQFF
TRBV28	TRBJ2-7	TRBD2	-	TGTGCCAGCAGTTTACTGGGACTAGTCTCCGAGCAGTACTTC	CASSLLGLVSEQYF
TRBV19	TRBJ1-1	-	-	TGTGCCAGTAGTACGAGCCAGGGTTTGTACACTGAAGCTTTCTTT	CASSTSQGLYTEAFF
TRBV30	TRBJ2-2	TRBD2	-	TGTGCCTGGACTAGCGGGGGGGCCGGGGAGCTGTTTTTT	CAWTSGGAGELFF
TRBV6-6	TRBJ1-2	TRBD1	-	TGTGCCAGCAGTGGGACAGATCAACCCGAATATGGCTACACCTTC	CASSGTDQPEYGYTF
TRBV7-9	TRBJ1-4	-	-	TGTGCCAGCAGCCCCCGTGGGGGAGGTAATGAAAAACTGTTTTTT	CASSPRGGGNEKLFF
TRBV20-1	TRBJ2-7	-	-	TGCAGTGCTATGTCCTCTACCCAGCAGTACTTC	CSAMSSTQQYF
TRBV10-3	TRBJ1-4	TRBD1	-	TGTGCCATCAGTGCGTCACGGGGACAGAAAGAGGCAACTAATGAAAAACTGTTTTTT	CAISASRGQKEATNEKLFF
TRBV15	TRBJ2-7	TRBD2	once	TGTGCCACCAGCAGAGATTTCCTAGCGGCTTACGAGCAGTACTTC	CATSRDFLAAYEQYF
TRBV4-1	TRBJ2-3	TRBD1	-	TGCGCCAGCAGCCATGACGCTAGGGCCCGAGGGGGCGGCTTGAGGGATACGCAGTATTTT	CASSHDARARGGGLRDTQYF
TRBV6-5	TRBJ2-7	TRBD2	-	TGTGCCAGCAGTTCCACCGGGACTAGCGGATACGAGCAGTACTTC	CASSSTGTSGYEQYF
TRBV19	TRBJ2-2	TRBD1	-	TGTGCCAGTAGTTCCGGGACAGGGCACACCGGGGAGCTGTTTTTT	CASSSGTGHTGELFF
TRBV9	TRBJ1-5	TRBD1	-	TGTGCCAGCAGCGCCGACAGGGCATATCAGCCCCAGCATTTT	CASSADRAYQPQHF
TRBV10-3	TRBJ1-5	TRBD1	-	TGTGCCATTGGACAGGGAGACCAGCCCCAGCATTTT	CAIGQGDQPQHF
TRBV18	TRBJ2-7	TRBD1	-	TGTGCCAGCTCACCCTTCCGGGACAGGGTATCCTACGAGCAGTACTTC	CASSPFRDRVSYEQYF
TRBV6-5	TRBJ1-2	TRBD1	-	TGTGCCAGCAGTTACGTCACAGGGGGCCATGGCTACACCTTC	CASSYVTGGHGYTF
TRBV7-6	TRBJ2-7	TRBD1	-	TGTGCCAGCAGCTTAGATAACAGGGGCAGCTCCTACGAGCAGTACTTC	CASSLDNRGSSYEQYF
TRBV10-1	TRBJ2-5	TRBD1	once	TGCGCCACCGACAGGGGAAGGTATAGTGAGCAGTACTTC	CATDRGRYSEQYF
TRBV7-2	TRBJ1-2	TRBD1	-	TGTGCCAGCAGTCCTACCGGACAGGGTAAGGGTGGCTACACCTTC	CASSPTGQGKGGYTF
TRBV6-5	TRBJ2-7	-	-	TGTGCCAGCAGTCGACACTTGGCGTACGAGCAGTACTTC	CASSRHLAYEQYF
TRBV9	TRBJ2-5	-	-	TGTGCCAGCAGCGTACGGGAAGGAAGGGAGACCCAGTACTTC	CASSVREGRETQYF
TRBV29-1	TRBJ2-1	-	-	TGCAGCGTTGAAGGGAGCGAGGGGGTGTACAATGAGCAGTTCTTC	CSVEGSEGVYNEQFF
TRBV11-2	TRBJ1-2	-	-	TGTGCCAGCAGCTCCCTGGACATAGATAACTATGGCTACACCTTC	CASSSLDIDNYGYTF
TRBV16	TRBJ1-5	-	-	TGTGCCAGCAGCCAAAACCGGGCCTCGAAGGGGAATCAGCCCCAGCATTTT	CASSQNRASKGNQPQHF
TRBV6-5	TRBJ1-2	-	-	TGTGCCAGCAGTTACTCGGGGGGGATTGCAGGCTACACCTTC	CASSYSGGIAGYTF
TRBV28	TRBJ2-2	-	-	TGTGCCAGCAGTTTGAGGGATGCCGGGGAGCTGTTTTTT	CASSLRDAGELFF
TRBV12-5	TRBJ1-5	-	once	TGTGCTAGTGGGACAGACGGCAATCAGCCCCAGCATTTT	CASGTDGNQPQHF
TRBV15	TRBJ1-1	-	few	TGTGCCACCAGATTTCCCACGGGACACCAGAACACTGAAGCTTTCTTT	CATRFPTGHQNTEAFF
TRBV9	TRBJ1-1	-	-	TGTGCCAGCAGCCCTCGTCGGACCCTCGGGATCACTGAAGCTTTCTTT	CASSPRRTLGITEAFF